This is a list of T cell receptor beta chains from one sample in a study of response to subunit inactivated influenza vaccine. TCRdb independently ran MiXCR on the RT-PCR reads; one entry per CDR3 protein. The sample has 530,000 or so distinct CDR3 sequences, roughly 10% seen once; the top ten hold roughly a tenth. This material consisted of PBMCs from blood, taken on the day of vaccination. Every receptor here comes from a man aged 50-60 years who received an inactivated influenza vaccine. The CDR3 runs from the conserved cysteine through the conserved F or W. Each record gives: D gene, clone size, J gene, V gene, CDR3 DNA, CDR3 protein. D genes are given only for firm matches. Clone size, where shown, is once, few, many, or a class for clones that have expanded.

D gene: .
clone size: many
J gene: TRBJ2-5
V gene: TRBV7-2
CDR3 DNA: TGTGCCAGCAGCTCAGGACTTGGGCCAGAGACCCAGTACTTC
CDR3 protein: CASSSGLGPETQYF

D gene: .
clone size: .
J gene: TRBJ1-2
V gene: TRBV4-2
CDR3 DNA: TGTGCCAGCAGCCAAGACGAAGTGACAAGGCCCATCTGCTTC
CDR3 protein: CASSQDEVTRPICF

D gene: .
clone size: many
J gene: TRBJ2-5
V gene: TRBV29-1
CDR3 DNA: TGCAGCGTTGACCGACTAGGGAGAGACCAAGAGACCCAGTACTTC
CDR3 protein: CSVDRLGRDQETQYF

D gene: TRBD2
clone size: .
J gene: TRBJ2-3
V gene: TRBV18
CDR3 DNA: TGTGCCAGCTCACCACGGGACGGGAGGAGTGATACGCAGTATTTT
CDR3 protein: CASSPRDGRSDTQYF

D gene: TRBD2
clone size: many
J gene: TRBJ2-5
V gene: TRBV28
CDR3 DNA: TGTGCCAGCAGTTTCCCCCTTGTTAGCGGGAGCGAAGAGACCCAGTACTTC
CDR3 protein: CASSFPLVSGSEETQYF

D gene: .
clone size: .
J gene: TRBJ2-7
V gene: TRBV20-1
CDR3 DNA: TGCAGTGCTAGGGGACCGGGGGACTACGAGCAGTACTTC
CDR3 protein: CSARGPGDYEQYF

D gene: .
clone size: few
J gene: TRBJ2-6
V gene: TRBV6-2/TRBV6-3
CDR3 DNA: TGTGCCAGCAGTTACCTCTTCTCTGGGGCCAACGTCCTGACTTTC
CDR3 protein: CASSYLFSGANVLTF

D gene: .
clone size: many
J gene: TRBJ2-1
V gene: TRBV5-1
CDR3 DNA: TGCGCCAGCAGCGTAAGCGGTCAGGGTGATGAGCAGTTCTTC
CDR3 protein: CASSVSGQGDEQFF

D gene: .
clone size: few
J gene: TRBJ2-1
V gene: TRBV24-1
CDR3 DNA: TGTGCCACCAGTGACCCGCTGGACGCGAAGGGGCAGTTCTTC
CDR3 protein: CATSDPLDAKGQFF

D gene: .
clone size: .
J gene: TRBJ2-7
V gene: TRBV6-2/TRBV6-3
CDR3 DNA: TGTGCCAGCAGAGACATCTACGAGCAGTACTTC
CDR3 protein: CASRDIYEQYF

D gene: .
clone size: .
J gene: TRBJ2-1
V gene: TRBV5-1
CDR3 DNA: TGCGCCAGCAGCTTAGAGCGGCGGTACGGGAATGAGCAGTTCTTC
CDR3 protein: CASSLERRYGNEQFF

D gene: TRBD1
clone size: .
J gene: TRBJ2-1
V gene: TRBV20-1
CDR3 DNA: TGCAGTGCTAGAGGTGGCAGGGGGTCGGACCCCTCCTACAATGAGCAGTTCTTC
CDR3 protein: CSARGGRGSDPSYNEQFF

D gene: TRBD2
clone size: .
J gene: TRBJ2-3
V gene: TRBV7-8
CDR3 DNA: TGTGCCAGCAGCTCCACGGGGAGGGCAGATACGCAGTATTTT
CDR3 protein: CASSSTGRADTQYF

D gene: .
clone size: .
J gene: TRBJ2-7
V gene: TRBV4-3
CDR3 DNA: TGCGCCAGCAGCCAAGAAAGGGGGTTTACCTACGAGCAGTACTTC
CDR3 protein: CASSQERGFTYEQYF

D gene: .
clone size: few
J gene: TRBJ1-4
V gene: TRBV6-1
CDR3 DNA: TGTGCCAGCAGGGAAGAGGGGCCACGGGAAAAACTGTTTTTT
CDR3 protein: CASREEGPREKLFF

D gene: TRBD1
clone size: many
J gene: TRBJ2-3
V gene: TRBV29-1
CDR3 DNA: TGCAGCGTTGGAGGGAACAGGGGATATGCAGATACGCAGTATTTT
CDR3 protein: CSVGGNRGYADTQYF

D gene: .
clone size: .
J gene: TRBJ1-2
V gene: TRBV12-3/TRBV12-4
CDR3 DNA: TGTGCCAGCAGTTTAGAAAACCAGGGCCAGCGTGGCTACACCTTC
CDR3 protein: CASSLENQGQRGYTF

D gene: .
clone size: .
J gene: TRBJ1-2
V gene: TRBV12-3/TRBV12-4
CDR3 DNA: TGTGCCAGCAGTTCGACAGAAGAAAGTGGCTACACCTTC
CDR3 protein: CASSSTEESGYTF

D gene: .
clone size: few
J gene: TRBJ2-7
V gene: TRBV7-2
CDR3 DNA: TGTGCCAGCAGCTTATTTGATGGAGCCGAGCAGTACTTC
CDR3 protein: CASSLFDGAEQYF

D gene: .
clone size: .
J gene: TRBJ2-2
V gene: TRBV11-2
CDR3 DNA: TGTGCCAGCAGCTTAGATACCACCGGGGAGCTGTTTTTT
CDR3 protein: CASSLDTTGELFF

D gene: .
clone size: many
J gene: TRBJ2-1
V gene: TRBV7-9
CDR3 DNA: TGTGCCAGCAGCCCGCCGATCCATAGGTATGAGCAGTTCTTC
CDR3 protein: CASSPPIHRYEQFF

D gene: .
clone size: .
J gene: TRBJ1-6
V gene: TRBV28
CDR3 DNA: TGTGCCAGCAGTCACCTCGTTTGGGAGTACAATTCACCCCTCCACTTT
CDR3 protein: CASSHLVWEYNSPLHF

D gene: TRBD1
clone size: .
J gene: TRBJ2-7
V gene: TRBV6-7
CDR3 DNA: TGTGCCAGCGGAAAGGACAGGCCCTGTAGGGAGCAGTACTTC
CDR3 protein: CASGKDRPCREQYF

D gene: TRBD1
clone size: many
J gene: TRBJ1-1
V gene: TRBV25-1
CDR3 DNA: TGTGCCAGCAAAACAGGGGGTACTGAAGCTTTCTTT
CDR3 protein: CASKTGGTEAFF

D gene: .
clone size: few
J gene: TRBJ1-3
V gene: TRBV5-1
CDR3 DNA: TGCGCCAGCAGCCCGTACAACGGTGACACCATATATTTT
CDR3 protein: CASSPYNGDTIYF

D gene: .
clone size: .
J gene: TRBJ2-7
V gene: TRBV5-1
CDR3 DNA: TGCGCCAGCAGCTCCACCCTTGACAGGCCCTCCTACGAGCAGTACTTC
CDR3 protein: CASSSTLDRPSYEQYF

D gene: .
clone size: many
J gene: TRBJ1-5
V gene: TRBV28
CDR3 DNA: TGTGCCAGCAGGTGGGCGGGGAATCAGCCCCAGCATTTT
CDR3 protein: CASRWAGNQPQHF

D gene: .
clone size: .
J gene: TRBJ2-1
V gene: TRBV7-2
CDR3 DNA: TGTGCCAGCAGCCCCCGCATCGGGGGGCCCAATGAGCAGTTCTTC
CDR3 protein: CASSPRIGGPNEQFF

D gene: .
clone size: few
J gene: TRBJ2-5
V gene: TRBV7-9
CDR3 DNA: TGTGCCAGCAGCTTGATTAACGGCGGGGAACAAGAGACCCAGTACTTC
CDR3 protein: CASSLINGGEQETQYF

D gene: .
clone size: .
J gene: TRBJ1-6
V gene: TRBV4-2
CDR3 DNA: TGTGCCAGCAGCCAAGAAAGAACAGACCATAATTCACCCCTCCACTTT
CDR3 protein: CASSQERTDHNSPLHF

D gene: TRBD2
clone size: few
J gene: TRBJ2-7
V gene: TRBV10-3
CDR3 DNA: TGTGCCATCAGTGAGGGTAGCGGGGGGCGCTACGAGCAGTACTTC
CDR3 protein: CAISEGSGGRYEQYF

D gene: .
clone size: .
J gene: TRBJ2-3
V gene: TRBV5-6
CDR3 DNA: TGTGCCAGCAGCCTGGGGCCCGGTCGAGATACGCAGTATTTT
CDR3 protein: CASSLGPGRDTQYF

D gene: TRBD1
clone size: .
J gene: TRBJ2-2
V gene: TRBV7-2
CDR3 DNA: TGTGCCAGCAGCTCTAGGGGACAGGGGTACCCCGGGGAGCTGTTTTTT
CDR3 protein: CASSSRGQGYPGELFF

D gene: TRBD1
clone size: few
J gene: TRBJ1-1
V gene: TRBV4-2
CDR3 DNA: TGTGCCAGCAGAAGGGGGCCGGGGGAAGGCACTGAAGCTTTCTTT
CDR3 protein: CASRRGPGEGTEAFF

D gene: TRBD2
clone size: .
J gene: TRBJ2-1
V gene: TRBV7-2
CDR3 DNA: TGTGCCAGCAGCTTAATAACTTCACTAGCGGGGGGGATTGAGCAGTTCTTC
CDR3 protein: CASSLITSLAGGIEQFF

D gene: .
clone size: many
J gene: TRBJ2-4
V gene: TRBV10-2
CDR3 DNA: TGCGCCAGCAGTGAGGGGGAAGGACTAGCCAAAAACATTCAGTACTTC
CDR3 protein: CASSEGEGLAKNIQYF

D gene: TRBD2
clone size: .
J gene: TRBJ2-1
V gene: TRBV7-2
CDR3 DNA: TGTGCCAGCAGCCGGGCAGCGGGAGGGTCGTACAATGAGCAGTTCTTC
CDR3 protein: CASSRAAGGSYNEQFF

D gene: .
clone size: .
J gene: TRBJ2-2
V gene: TRBV24-1
CDR3 DNA: TGTGCCACCAGTGATTTTGGTAGCTTGAACACCGGGGAGCTGTTTTTT
CDR3 protein: CATSDFGSLNTGELFF

D gene: .
clone size: .
J gene: TRBJ1-1
V gene: TRBV5-1
CDR3 DNA: TGCGCCAGCAGCTGGGGGTCCCAGGGCACTGAAGCTTTCTTT
CDR3 protein: CASSWGSQGTEAFF

D gene: TRBD1
clone size: .
J gene: TRBJ1-1
V gene: TRBV19
CDR3 DNA: TGTGCCAGTAGTGAAGACAGGGGGTCCGCTGAAGCTTTCTTT
CDR3 protein: CASSEDRGSAEAFF

D gene: .
clone size: .
J gene: TRBJ2-5
V gene: TRBV20-1
CDR3 DNA: TGCAGTGCTCAAGACTCCCAGACCCAGTACTTC
CDR3 protein: CSAQDSQTQYF

D gene: .
clone size: .
J gene: TRBJ2-3
V gene: TRBV29-1
CDR3 DNA: TGCAGCGTTGACCAGGGATACCTGGTGGAGGGTACGCAGTATTTT
CDR3 protein: CSVDQGYLVEGTQYF

D gene: TRBD2
clone size: .
J gene: TRBJ2-1
V gene: TRBV7-9
CDR3 DNA: TGTGCCAGCAGCTTCGGGAGGGCCCTCTCCCATGAGCAGTTCTTC
CDR3 protein: CASSFGRALSHEQFF

D gene: .
clone size: .
J gene: TRBJ2-5
V gene: TRBV20-1
CDR3 DNA: TGCAGTGATGGCGGCCAAGAGACCCAGTACTTC
CDR3 protein: CSDGGQETQYF

D gene: .
clone size: .
J gene: TRBJ2-1
V gene: TRBV6-2/TRBV6-3
CDR3 DNA: TGTGCCAGCAGGCAATCAACTATCGCTGAGCAGTTCTTC
CDR3 protein: CASRQSTIAEQFF

D gene: .
clone size: few
J gene: TRBJ1-2
V gene: TRBV10-3
CDR3 DNA: TGTGCCATCAACCGCCAGGGAATGTATGGCTACACCTTC
CDR3 protein: CAINRQGMYGYTF

D gene: TRBD1
clone size: .
J gene: TRBJ2-7
V gene: TRBV18
CDR3 DNA: TGTGCCAGCTCACCGGCTTACGGGACAGCGCCGGCTGAGAAGCAGTACTTC
CDR3 protein: CASSPAYGTAPAEKQYF

D gene: TRBD2
clone size: .
J gene: TRBJ2-3
V gene: TRBV12-3/TRBV12-4
CDR3 DNA: TGTGCCAGCAGTTTTAGCGGGAGTTCAGATACGCAGTATTTT
CDR3 protein: CASSFSGSSDTQYF

D gene: TRBD1
clone size: few
J gene: TRBJ2-2
V gene: TRBV15
CDR3 DNA: TGTGCCACCAGCAGAGATTTTGTACCGGGACAGGGTATCACCGGGGAGCTGTTTTTT
CDR3 protein: CATSRDFVPGQGITGELFF

D gene: .
clone size: few
J gene: TRBJ1-5
V gene: TRBV24-1
CDR3 DNA: TGTGCCACCAGTGATTTGACACAGGAAGGTAGCAATCAGCCCCAGCATTTT
CDR3 protein: CATSDLTQEGSNQPQHF

D gene: .
clone size: few
J gene: TRBJ2-1
V gene: TRBV9
CDR3 DNA: TGTGCCAGCAGCGTCGCGGCTGCCTCCTACAATGAGCAGTTCTTC
CDR3 protein: CASSVAAASYNEQFF

D gene: TRBD2
clone size: .
J gene: TRBJ2-1
V gene: TRBV11-2
CDR3 DNA: TGTGCCAGCAGCCCTAGCGGGAGTTGGCGTGAGCAGTTCTTC
CDR3 protein: CASSPSGSWREQFF

D gene: TRBD2
clone size: many
J gene: TRBJ2-1
V gene: TRBV5-1
CDR3 DNA: TGCGCCAGCAGGGGACTAGCGGGAGGGTCTTCCTACAATGAGCAGTTCTTC
CDR3 protein: CASRGLAGGSSYNEQFF